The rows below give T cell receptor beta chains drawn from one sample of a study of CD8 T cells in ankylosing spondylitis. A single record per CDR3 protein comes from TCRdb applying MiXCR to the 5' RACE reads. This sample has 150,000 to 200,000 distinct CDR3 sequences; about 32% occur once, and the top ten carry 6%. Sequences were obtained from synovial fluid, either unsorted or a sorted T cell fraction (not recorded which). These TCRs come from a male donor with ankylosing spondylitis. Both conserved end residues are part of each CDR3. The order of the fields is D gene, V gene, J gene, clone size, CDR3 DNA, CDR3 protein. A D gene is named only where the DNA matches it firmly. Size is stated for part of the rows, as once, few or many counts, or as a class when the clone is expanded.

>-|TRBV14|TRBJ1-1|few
TGTGCCAGCAGTCGTATCATGAACACTGAAGCTTTCTTT
CASSRIMNTEAFF
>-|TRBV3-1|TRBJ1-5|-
TGTGCCAGCAGCCAGGGGGGGTATAATCAGCCCCAGCATTTT
CASSQGGYNQPQHF
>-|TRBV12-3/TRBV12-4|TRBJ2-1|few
TGTGCCAGCAGTCAAACAGGGAAGCAGTTCTTC
CASSQTGKQFF
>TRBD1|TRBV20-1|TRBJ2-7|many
TGCAGTGTCAGGACAGGGGCCCCCTACGAGCAGTACTTC
CSVRTGAPYEQYF
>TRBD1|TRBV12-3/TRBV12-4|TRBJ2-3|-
TGTGCCAGCAGTTTAGGGGACAGGGACGCAGATACGCAGTATTTT
CASSLGDRDADTQYF
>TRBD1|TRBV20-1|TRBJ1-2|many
TGCAGTGCTAGTATGTCGGAGGGGGCGAGGGGCTACACCTTC
CSASMSEGARGYTF
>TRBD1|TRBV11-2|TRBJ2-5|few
TGTGCCAGCAGCTTAGGATCTGTGGGAGACAGGGGGCAAGAGACCCAGTACTTC
CASSLGSVGDRGQETQYF
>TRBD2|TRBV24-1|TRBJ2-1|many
TGTGCCTCGACTAGCGGGAATGAGCAGTTCTTC
CASTSGNEQFF
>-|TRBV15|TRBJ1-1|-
TGTGCCACCAGCACGACAGACACTGAAGCTTTCTTT
CATSTTDTEAFF
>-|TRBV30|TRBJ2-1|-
TGTGCCTGGAGTGTACTCAGCGGAGGCTCCTACATTGAGCAGTTCTTC
CAWSVLSGGSYIEQFF
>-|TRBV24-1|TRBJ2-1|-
TGTGCCACCGGGACCCCCTACAATGAGCAGTTCTTC
CATGTPYNEQFF